The 32 T cell receptor beta chains reported below all come from one sample, sequenced in a study of T cells in Graves' hyperthyroidism and ophthalmopathy. TCR beta CDR3 regions were amplified from RNA. The TCR CDR3 was amplified in a first-round RT-PCR using the HTBI primer set. Each CDR3 protein gets one entry after TCRdb re-called the multiplex PCR reads with MiXCR. The sample gives about 610,000 distinct CDR3 sequences, 15% to 20% of which show up once; roughly 3.5% is in the top ten. Sequencing input: blood. These receptors were taken from a woman between 40 and 50 years old with Graves' ophthalmopathy.

The genes are TRBV28 and TRBJ1-4; D remains unclear. The germline CDR1 and CDR2 sequences are MDHEN and SYDVKM. The CDR3 is 14 amino acids. V was cut by 4 bases and J by 6 bases, with 12 bases left in between. The CDR3: CASSSPGDDEKLFF. The CDR3 nucleotides are TGTGCCAGCAGTTCCCCCGGAGACGATGAAAAACTGTTTTTT.

This clonotype was detected many times. V is TRBV5-1 and J is TRBJ2-1; possibly TRBD2 for D (6 bases). CDR1 is SGHRS and CDR2 is YFSETQ in the germline V gene. This CDR3 is built from 15 residues. Between the trimmed V and J ends, which lost 2 bases and 4 bases, there was a span of 13 bases. CDR3 DNA: TGCGCCAGCAGCTTCCAGGCGGGAAAGTACAATGAGCAGTTCTTC. Its protein product is CASSFQAGKYNEQFF.

CDR3 region: CASRKTGSGNTIYF. The CDR3 DNA follows: TGTGCCAGCAGAAAAACAGGGTCTGGAAACACCATATATTTT. The V and J genes are TRBV6-2 or TRBV6-3 and TRBJ1-3; possibly TRBD1 for D (6 bases). Germline lookup yields CDR1 MNHEY and CDR2 SVGEGT. The germline V and J ends were trimmed by 6 bases and 1 base, with 10 bases remaining between them. The CDR3 is 14 amino acids.

This clonotype was seen ten or more times. The rearrangement joins TRBV6-1 to TRBJ2-7, with D hard to call. Germline V lookup: CDR1 MNHNS, CDR2 SASEGT. V was trimmed by 4 bases and J by 3 bases, leaving 13 bases between them. The length of the CDR3 is 14 residues. This chain's CDR3 is CASSVAPTRYEQYF. As DNA, the CDR3 is TGTGCCAGCAGTGTAGCTCCCACCCGCTACGAGCAGTACTTC.

Ten or more counts support this clonotype. The chain couples TRBV7-9 to TRBJ1-6; no clear D gene. This CDR3 is built from 15 residues. The V gene's germline CDR1 is SEHNR and CDR2 FQNEAQ (reference sequence). Trimming removed 5 bases from V and 8 bases from J, with 16 bases in between. The CDR3 nucleotides are TGTGCCAGCAGCCGAACGATGGGCCTTTATTCACCCCTCCACTTT. As protein: CASSRTMGLYSPLHF. The full variable domain, with the rest looked up from reference TRBV7-9 and TRBJ1-6, is DTGVSQNPRHKITKRGQNVTFRCDPISEHNRLYWYRQTLGQGPEFLTYFQNEAQLEKSRLLSDRFSAERPKGSFSTLEIQRTEQGDSAMYLCASSRTMGLYSPLHFGNGTRLTVT.

The chain couples TRBV6-1 to TRBJ2-1, with TRBD1 identical over 8 bases. V lost 7 bases to trimming and J lost 2 bases; unmatched junction nucleotides: 7. CDR3 size: 15 residues. From germline, CDR1 is MNHNS and CDR2 SASEGT. In DNA form, the CDR3 reads TGTGCCAGCAATACACCGGGACAGGCCTACAATGAGCAGTTCTTC. This translates into CASNTPGQAYNEQFF.

The chain combines TRBV28 with TRBJ1-2, with a possible D match to TRBD1 (6 bases). Trimming cost V 5 bases and J 8 bases, with 18 bases left between them. Germline V gene data show CDR1 as MDHEN and CDR2 as SYDVKM. This CDR3 region has 14 residues. For the CDR3, the DNA is TGTGCCAGCAGTCCCGGGACAACTCTGGAGGGCTACACCTTC. Translating gives CASSPGTTLEGYTF.

The rearrangement links TRBV27 to TRBJ2-1; 11 bases match TRBD1. Germline V gives CDR1 MNHEY, CDR2 SMNVEV (reference sequence). The V gene end was trimmed by 4 bases and the J gene end by 8 bases; junction bases not matched to a gene: 4. The CDR3 runs to 14 residues. CDR3 bases: TGTGCCAGCAGTTCGGGACAGGGGGGAGATGAGCAGTTCTTC. Amino acids: CASSSGQGGDEQFF.

This clonotype appeared many times. This chain joins TRBV18 and TRBJ1-6; 9 bases match TRBD1. The germline gives CDR1 KGHSH, CDR2 LQKENI. The CDR3 is made up of 14 amino acids. V shed 3 bases, J shed 11 bases, and the junction held 5 bases outside the gene matches. The CDR3 loop is CASSPGQGRTPLHF. The CDR3 DNA sequence: TGTGCCAGCTCACCGGGACAGGGTAGGACACCCCTCCACTTT. The full variable domain, its missing parts supplied by reference TRBV18 and TRBJ1-6, is NAGVMQNPRHLVRRRGQEARLRCSPMKGHSHVYWYRQLPEEGLKFMVYLQKENIIDESGMPKERFSAEFPKEGPSILRIQQVVRGDSAAYFCASSPGQGRTPLHFGNGTRLTVT.

This clonotype has a handful of counts. The CDR3 coding sequence is TGTGCCAGCAGTAACAGGGGGTCCCCCTACGAGCAGTACTTC. As protein: CASSNRGSPYEQYF. The genes are TRBV5-4 and TRBJ2-7; 8 bases fit TRBD1. V gave up 5 bases and J gave up 2 bases; unmatched junction bases: 6. This CDR3 region has 14 residues. The V gene's germline CDR1 is SGHNT and CDR2 YYREEE (reference sequence).

This clonotype was recorded many times. V gene TRBV2 combines with J gene TRBJ2-1; D possibly corresponds to TRBD2 (6 bases). Trimming took off 6 bases at V and 4 bases at J, with 13 bases between the two ends. CDR3 size: 14 residues. From germline, CDR1 is SNHLY and CDR2 FYNNEI. CDR3 sequence reads: CASSAGTAYNEQFF. CDR3 bases: TGTGCCAGCAGCGCCGGGACTGCATACAATGAGCAGTTCTTC.

The rearrangement uses TRBV27 and TRBJ2-7; 11 nucleotides match TRBD1. V was clipped by 7 bases and J by 4 bases; unmatched bases: 12. The CDR3 is 16 amino acids. CDR1 and CDR2 from the germline V gene are MNHEY and SMNVEV (reference sequence). CDR3 nucleotide sequence: TGTGCCAGCACTCCCACCGTTGGACAGGGGGCATACGAGCAGTACTTC. Translated, it gives CASTPTVGQGAYEQYF.

This clonotype has ten or more counts. This chain links TRBV2 with TRBJ2-7; the D gene could be TRBD1 or TRBD2 (5 bases each). The ends were cut back, 6 bases at V and 2 bases at J, with 14 bases in the middle. This CDR3 has 14 residues. Germline-derived CDR1 and CDR2 are SNHLY and FYNNEI. Written as DNA, the CDR3 is TGTGCCAGCAGCCTTCCCGGGACCGCCTACGAGCAGTACTTC. It encodes CASSLPGTAYEQYF.

The chain employs TRBV19 and TRBJ1-1; 10 nucleotides align to TRBD1. Trimming at V came to 6 bases and at J to 9 bases, leaving 7 bases not matched to a gene. CDR1 and CDR2 (germline): LNHDA, SQIVND (reference sequence). The CDR3 has 13 amino acids. The DNA for the CDR3 is TGTGCCAGTAGACGACAGGGGGCTTGGAAAGCTTTCTTT. It specifies CASRRQGAWKAFF.

This clonotype was seen more than once but under ten times. The J gene is TRBJ1-5, the V gene TRBV6-1, with D maybe TRBD1 (5 bases). The CDR3 is 15 amino acids. V lost 1 base and J 2 bases, leaving 9 bases between the germline ends. Germline V CDR1 and CDR2: MNHNS, SASEGT. DNA for the CDR3: TGTGCCAGCAGTGAAGGGACACAAGGCAATCAGCCCCAGCATTTT. Translated, it gives CASSEGTQGNQPQHF.

A few counts support this clonotype. The chain has TRBV20-1 and TRBJ1-6; perhaps TRBD1 as D (6 bases). V shed 4 bases and J shed 0 bases, with 19 bases lying between them. The CDR3 loop spans 18 amino acids. Germline-derived CDR1 and CDR2 are DFQATT and SNEGSKA (reference sequence). CDR3 nucleotide sequence: TGCAGTGCTAAGACAGGCCTTGCCCTCTTCTCCTATAATTCACCCCTCCACTTT. Its protein is CSAKTGLALFSYNSPLHF.

The chain couples TRBV4-1 to TRBJ2-2, with D hard to call. The CDR3 contains 15 residues. Germline CDR1 and CDR2: MGHRA and YSYEKL. Trimming stripped 0 bases from V and 6 bases from J, with 11 bases between. The CDR3 region is CASSQEASGAGELFF. The CDR3 DNA is TGCGCCAGCAGCCAAGAGGCGAGTGGGGCCGGGGAGCTGTTTTTT.

The rearrangement joins TRBV4-2 to TRBJ2-5; possibly TRBD2 for D (7 bases). The CDR3 loop spans 19 amino acids. Trimming left V 0 bases short and J 9 bases short, with 29 bases between. Germline V lookup: CDR1 LGHNA, CDR2 YNFKEQ. CDR3 in DNA: TGTGCCAGCAGCCAAGAAGAGTGGGTGGAAGCGGGGCCTAAGGGGGCCCAGTACTTC. The encoded protein is CASSQEEWVEAGPKGAQYF.

V gene TRBV20-1 combines with J gene TRBJ1-2; D is unclear. The CDR3 spans 10 residues. Germline V gene sequence: CDR1 DFQATT, CDR2 SNEGSKA (reference sequence). With 1 base removed from V and 7 bases from J, the gap between germline ends came to 4 bases. The CDR3 coding sequence is TGCAGTGCTAGAGCACCTGGCTACACCTTC. Translation: CSARAPGYTF.

Many counts were recorded for this clonotype. The V call is TRBV20-1, the J call TRBJ2-1; TRBD2 matches at 9 bases. The CDR3 consists of 14 residues. The germline CDR1 and CDR2 sequences are DFQATT and SNEGSKA (reference sequence). V lost 5 bases to trimming and J lost 2 bases; unmatched junction nucleotides: 4. In nucleotides, the CDR3 is TGCAGTGCTTCAGCGGGGGGCCCCTACAATGAGCAGTTCTTC. Translation: CSASAGGPYNEQFF.

As for this clonotype: It may be a read error: a sequence one base away is much more abundant. V usage is TRBV28 and J usage is TRBJ2-5, with D uncertain. The length of the CDR3 is 12 residues. V lost 3 bases, J lost 8 bases, and 10 bases lay in between. Germline V gene sequence: CDR1 MDHEN, CDR2 SYDVKM. This chain's CDR3 is CASSFLVDTQYF. The CDR3, as DNA: TGTGCCAGCAGTTTTCTGGTTGATACCCAGTACTTC.

This clonotype was detected ten times or more. The chain employs TRBV6-1 and TRBJ1-4; 8 bases match TRBD1. With V trimmed by 6 bases and J by 5 bases, 8 bases remained unmatched. CDR1 is MNHNS and CDR2 is SASEGT in the germline V gene. The CDR3 totals 15 residues. The DNA of the CDR3 is TGTGCCAGCAGGCAGGGGGCCCCACTGAATGAAAAACTGTTTTTT. This translates into CASRQGAPLNEKLFF.

This rearrangement joins TRBV19 to TRBJ1-1; weak D call: TRBD1 (5 bases). Germline V lookup: CDR1 LNHDA, CDR2 SQIVND (reference sequence). V lost 8 bases and J lost 6, with 19 bases in between. CDR3 length: 14 amino acids. The CDR3 bases are TGTGCCAGTTCACCCATTGACAGTCGCGCTGAAGCTTTCTTT. This sequence encodes CASSPIDSRAEAFF.

The chain recombines TRBV12-3 or TRBV12-4 with TRBJ1-6; a weak D match, TRBD1 (6 bases). Trimming took off 3 bases at V and 8 bases at J, with 11 bases between the two ends. The CDR3 runs 14 residues. CDR3 bases: TGTGCCAGCAGTTTGCAGGGGATCTATTCACCCCTCCACTTT. It encodes CASSLQGIYSPLHF.

The table lists this clonotype with many counts. The genes are TRBV28 and TRBJ2-7, with 7 bases that match TRBD2. Trimming at V came to 2 bases and at J to 5 bases, leaving 9 bases not matched to a gene. The germline V gene has CDR1 MDHEN and CDR2 SYDVKM. The CDR3 is 15 residues long. CDR3 in amino acids: CASSLLTGGKDEQYF. CDR3 nucleotides: TGTGCCAGCAGTTTACTGACGGGAGGAAAGGACGAGCAGTACTTC.

This clonotype was picked up a small number of times. This sequence joins TRBV2 and TRBJ2-1; D unresolved. Per germline, CDR1 SNHLY and CDR2 FYNNEI. V was cut by 1 base and J by 6 bases, with 4 bases left in between. The CDR3 loop spans 12 amino acids. The CDR3 protein is CASSEGPNEQFF. The CDR3 DNA reads TGTGCCAGCAGTGAAGGGCCCAATGAGCAGTTCTTC. The variable domain in full, completed from reference TRBV2 and TRBJ2-1, reads EPEVTQTPSHQVTQMGQEVILRCVPISNHLYFYWYRQILGQKVEFLVSFYNNEISEKSEIFDDQFSVERPDGSNFTLKIRSTKLEDSAMYFCASSEGPNEQFFGPGTRLTVL.

This clonotype has only a few counts. J is TRBJ1-2 and V is TRBV5-1; TRBD1 agrees at 9 bases. With 4 bases clipped from V and 7 bases from J, the junction kept 5 bases outside the gene matches. The CDR3 is 13 amino acids. Germline CDR1 and CDR2: SGHRS and YFSETQ. The DNA of the CDR3 is TGCGCCAGCAGCCAACAGGGGGCGTTTGGCTACACCTTC. It codes for CASSQQGAFGYTF.

The chain recombines TRBV6-1 with TRBJ2-6; D may be TRBD1 or TRBD2 (5 bases each). This CDR3 region has 15 residues. Per the germline V gene, CDR1 is MNHNS and CDR2 is SASEGT. V lost 6 bases, J lost 5 bases, and 14 bases lay in between. CDR3 nucleotides: TGTGCCAGCAGCTATGGGGACCTCTGGGCCAACGTCCTGACTTTC. Its translation is CASSYGDLWANVLTF.

This clonotype was observed many times. V usage is TRBV9 and J usage is TRBJ2-7; 12 bases agree with TRBD2. Germline CDR1 is SGDLS and CDR2 is YYNGEE. V was clipped by 0 bases and J by 3 bases; unmatched bases: 4. CDR3 size: 16 residues. CDR3 nucleotides: TGTGCCAGCAGCGTAGGTGGACTAGCGGGGATCTACGAGCAGTACTTC. It translates to CASSVGGLAGIYEQYF.

The table lists this clonotype with many counts. The chain couples TRBV12-3 or TRBV12-4 to TRBJ2-7, with D tentatively TRBD1 (6 bases). V shed 3 bases and J shed 1 base, with 10 bases lying between them. This CDR3 has 14 residues. CDR3 sequence: CASSFEGVSYEQYF. Written as DNA, the CDR3 is TGTGCCAGCAGTTTTGAGGGGGTTTCCTACGAGCAGTACTTC.

The genes are TRBV28 and TRBJ2-1, with D possibly TRBD2 on 7 matching bases. This CDR3 is built from 16 residues. Trimming cost V 7 bases and J 5 bases, with 21 bases left between them. Per germline, CDR1 MDHEN and CDR2 SYDVKM. The CDR3 nucleotides are TGTGCCAGCACCCTGGGGGGGGGGGGCCATGACAATGAGCAGTTCTTC. The encoded protein is CASTLGGGGHDNEQFF.

As DNA, the CDR3 is TGTGCCAGCACGAACTTTCGGGGGGCCCTGAACACTGAAGCTTTCTTT. It is translated as CASTNFRGALNTEAFF. V is TRBV19 and J is TRBJ1-1; tentatively, D is TRBD1 (6 bases). The CDR3 contains 16 residues. With 9 bases removed from V and 0 bases from J, the gap between germline ends came to 20 bases. Germline V gives CDR1 LNHDA, CDR2 SQIVND (reference sequence).